This entry is about one T cell receptor (beta chain). Its antigen remains unknown. TCR templates, about 100,000 per sample, were assayed. The protocol was immunoSEQ multiplex PCR, while the TCRdb copy is restricted to in-frame clones and leaves out a portion. Of approximately 82,000 clones in the sample, about nine tenths were seen once. This CDR3 has 14 amino acids. The germline V and J ends were trimmed by 4 bases and 5 bases, with 16 bases remaining between them. Germline CDR1 SGHNT, CDR2 YYREEE (reference sequence). These data are taken from a study of siplizumab effects on memory and regulatory T cells. Study observations and caveats: Suppressive function of proliferating Tregs from siplizumab cultures was not confirmed. Alloreactive sequences tracing back to unstimulated CD4+ memory cells were significantly reduced by siplizumab. Under siplizumab, an average roughly 69% of mappable alloreactive CD4+ clones were Treg-derived, compared with around 25% in controls.

The chain carries TRBV5-4 and TRBJ2-7, with a possible D match to TRBD1 (6 bases). The sequence came from a human donor in good health. Sequenced input: Tregs sorted from blood. CDR3 sequence: CASSISNRDHEQYF. The CDR3 DNA sequence: TGTGCCAGCAGCATTTCCAACAGGGACCACGAGCAGTACTTC.